One T cell receptor (beta chain) is described in this entry. TCRdb's copy holds only in-frame clones and misses some; the assay was immunoSEQ multiplex PCR. The sample holds about 250,000 clones; 82% are singletons and the top ten take about an eighth. The germline V and J ends were trimmed by 8 bases and 2 bases, with 13 bases remaining between them. Per germline, CDR1 MNHEY and CDR2 SVGAGI. The CDR3 has 13 residues. This sample is part of a study of control samples from healthy donors and cancer patients. The sequenced material came from PBMCs. The gene calls are TRBV6-5 and TRBJ2-7, with D unresolved. The receptor comes from a woman aged 55 to 70 with lung cancer. The CDR3 loop reads CASSRTTTYEQYF. As DNA, the CDR3 is TGTGCCAGCTCGAGGACGACCACCTACGAGCAGTACTTC.